The present T cell receptor beta chain was sequenced within a study of vaccination and CD4 T cells after COVID-19. The wider study: The convalescents were made up of six males and four females, two of whom were Hispanic. Control cultures were supplied with a CEFX pool, an HIV-1 Nef pool, or no peptide at all.

Germline trimming cut 6 bases from V and 5 bases from J; bases unmatched to any gene: 12. CDR1 is MRHNA and CDR2 is SNTAGT in the germline V gene. The CDR3 covers 17 residues. The treatment: roughly 11-day PBMC culture with coronavirus spike peptide pools or control peptides (ViraFEST assay). PCR positivity dates ran from March to December 2020, preceding US Alpha, Beta and Delta variants. This clonotype showed up just a few times. Its target is unknown. Oncomine TCR Beta short-read sequencing was applied to DNA from cultured CD4+ T cells. One entry per CDR3 protein results from TCRdb running MiXCR on the PCR reads. This sample yields about 14,000 distinct CDR3 sequences, of which under 30% are seen a single time; 22% belongs to the top ten.

The rearrangement uses TRBV6-4 and TRBJ2-3, with 12 positions matching TRBD2. The source material was cultured CD4+ T cells from blood. The sequence came from a human donor with COVID-19. The CDR3 loop reads CASSERSSGGALDTQYF. The CDR3 DNA reads TGTGCCAGCAGCGAGAGATCTAGCGGGGGGGCCTTAGATACGCAGTATTTT.